The 5 T cell receptor beta chains given below trace back to one sample, sequenced in a study of T cells in Graves' hyperthyroidism and ophthalmopathy. From RNA transcripts, TCR beta CDR3 regions were amplified. The HTBI primer set served for first-round RT-PCR of the TCR CDR3. TCRdb processed the multiplex PCR reads anew with MiXCR; each CDR3 protein has one entry. The repertoire consists of over 500,000 distinct CDR3 sequences, with about a sixth occurring once and the leading ten covering around 17%. Sequenced material: blood. The receptor set was obtained from a woman between 18 and 30 years old with Graves' ophthalmopathy.

Only a few counts were recorded for this clonotype. The rearrangement uses TRBV27 and TRBJ2-7; D perhaps matches TRBD1 (6 bases). Germline V gene lookup returns CDR1 MNHEY and CDR2 SMNVEV (reference sequence). The CDR3 covers 15 residues. V was cut by 2 bases and J by 3 bases, with 14 bases left in between. The CDR3 DNA reads TGTGCCAGCAGTTTAAGGGGGAATCCTCTCTACGAGCAGTACTTC. Translation: CASSLRGNPLYEQYF.

Of note for this clonotype: A clone one base away is much larger, so this may be a read error. The gene calls are TRBV2 and TRBJ2-1; TRBD2 matches 9 bases. The CDR3 length is 15 residues. Germline V CDR1 and CDR2: SNHLY, FYNNEI. The CDR3 bases are TGTGCCAGCAGTGCCAGCGGGAGGCTGTACAATAAGCAGTTCTTC. Translation gives CASSASGRLYNKQFF.

V and J are TRBV3-1 and TRBJ1-4; 7 bases map to TRBD1. V lost 3 bases and J lost 7; bases outside the gene matches: 11. In germline, CDR1 is LGHDT, CDR2 YNNKEL (reference sequence). The CDR3 spans 16 residues. The CDR3 here is CASSQSLQGSGEKLFF. CDR3 coding DNA: TGTGCCAGCAGCCAGAGTTTACAGGGGTCGGGTGAAAAACTGTTTTTT.

The genes are TRBV3-1 and TRBJ2-1, with D perhaps given as TRBD1 or TRBD2 (6 bases each). Trimming removed 7 bases from V and 4 bases from J, with 17 bases in between. The CDR3 extends over 15 amino acids. The V gene's germline CDR1 is LGHDT and CDR2 YNNKEL (reference sequence). CDR3 region: CASNYAQGGYNEQFF. The CDR3 DNA reads TGTGCCAGCAACTATGCACAAGGGGGGTACAATGAGCAGTTCTTC.

At least ten counts were recorded for this clonotype. CDR3 amino acids: CASSFSGLAGANVLTF. The CDR3 DNA follows: TGTGCCAGCAGTTTTTCTGGATTAGCTGGGGCCAACGTCCTGACTTTC. This chain uses TRBV28 with TRBJ2-6; D remains ambiguous. Trimming pared 3 bases from V and 2 bases from J, leaving 11 bases between. The CDR3 sequence is 16 residues long. Looked up from germline, CDR1 is MDHEN and CDR2 is SYDVKM.